These 32 T cell receptor beta chains were all obtained from the same sample, sequenced in a study of shared clonotypes between healthy human individuals. Generated by immunoSEQ multiplex PCR, the TCRdb table keeps only in-frame clones and is missing some. Of under 1 million clones listed, roughly 96% are singletons. Naive CD8 cells lacked CD45RO and underwent positive selection for CCR7, leaving out terminally differentiated effector memory CD45RA+ cells. The sample was naive CD8+ T cells sorted from blood. The receptors shown here come from a man aged 25-45 years in good health.

J is TRBJ2-1 and V is TRBV18, with TRBD2 matching over 8 bases. Unmatched junction bases numbered 13, after V lost 0 bases and J lost 6 bases. CDR1 and CDR2 from the germline V gene are KGHSH and LQKENI. The CDR3 is made up of 18 amino acids. The CDR3 region has the DNA TGTGCCAGCTCACCACCTATCCAGCGGGAGAGAACGGGCAATGAGCAGTTCTTC. Translated, it gives CASSPPIQRERTGNEQFF.

The CDR3 nucleotides are TGTGCCAGCAGATTGTCCGGGACAGGGGGGTTGACGGACGAGCAGTACTTC. As protein: CASRLSGTGGLTDEQYF. The genes are TRBV5-6 and TRBJ2-7; 11 nucleotides line up with TRBD1. Unmatched junction bases numbered 15, after V lost 5 bases and J lost 5 bases. Germline V gene lookup returns CDR1 SGHDT and CDR2 YYEEEE. CDR3 size: 17 residues.

The rearrangement uses TRBV9 and TRBJ1-5, with D tentatively TRBD1 (5 bases). CDR1 is SGDLS and CDR2 is YYNGEE in the germline V gene. The CDR3 has 15 amino acids. Trimming took off 5 bases at V and 4 bases at J, with 16 bases between the two ends. Here the CDR3 DNA reads TGTGCCAGCAGTCCAGACCCAGGGACTAATCAGCCCCAGCATTTT. It codes for CASSPDPGTNQPQHF.

The rearrangement uses TRBV9 and TRBJ2-7; 7 bases agree with TRBD1. The ends lost 4 bases at V and 4 bases at J; junction bases unmatched: 8. Germline V gives CDR1 SGDLS, CDR2 YYNGEE. This CDR3 contains 14 residues. This CDR3 is CASSPGTEFYEQYF. The CDR3 coding sequence is TGTGCCAGCAGCCCCGGGACAGAGTTTTACGAGCAGTACTTC.

The chain links TRBV2 to TRBJ2-7, with 12 bases fitting TRBD2. CDR1 is SNHLY and CDR2 is FYNNEI in the germline V gene. V dropped 6 bases and J dropped 2; count of bases not matched to a gene: 5. The CDR3 covers 15 residues. This CDR3 is CASRGGLAGTYEQYF. Here the CDR3 DNA reads TGTGCCAGCAGAGGGGGACTAGCGGGCACCTACGAGCAGTACTTC.

The chain uses TRBV13 and TRBJ2-1; D is unclear. V shed 4 bases and J shed 6 bases, with 13 bases lying between them. Germline CDR1 and CDR2: PRHDT and FYEKMQ (reference sequence). The CDR3 sequence is 14 residues long. The CDR3: CASSSRSHTNEQFF. The CDR3 bases are TGTGCCAGCAGCTCCCGCAGCCATACCAATGAGCAGTTCTTC.

This chain joins TRBV4-2 and TRBJ1-2; no clear D. The length of the CDR3 is 16 residues. V lost 0 bases and J 7 bases, leaving 18 bases between the germline ends. Germline V CDR1 and CDR2: LGHNA, YNFKEQ. DNA of the CDR3: TGTGCCAGCAGCCAAGATCGGAACCCCGGCCCGAGTGGCTACACCTTC. Translation gives CASSQDRNPGPSGYTF.

This clone was counted once. The V call is TRBV4-3, the J call TRBJ2-5, with 9 bases aligning to TRBD2. V gave up 4 bases and J gave up 2 bases; unmatched junction bases: 5. Germline loops: CDR1 LGHNA, CDR2 YSLEER. The length of the CDR3 is 15 residues. CDR3 sequence (DNA): TGCGCCAGCAGCCCGTATACTAGCGGGCAAGAGACCCAGTACTTC. Translated, it gives CASSPYTSGQETQYF.

In regard to this clone: Other DNA sequences in the same sample also yield this CDR3. The chain links TRBV7-9 to TRBJ2-5; the D is unclear. Between the trimmed V and J ends, which lost 5 bases and 1 base, there was a span of 5 bases. Germline V CDR1 and CDR2: SEHNR, FQNEAQ (reference sequence). The CDR3 consists of 12 residues. CDR3 coding DNA: TGTGCCAGCAGCCCCGCCCAAGAGACCCAGTACTTC. It codes for CASSPAQETQYF.

This rearrangement joins TRBV4-1 to TRBJ1-1, with D uncertain. V dropped 0 bases and J dropped 1 base, with 9 bases sitting between them. The CDR3 runs 15 residues. Per germline, CDR1 MGHRA and CDR2 YSYEKL. CDR3 in amino acids: CASSQDSWGNTEAFF. For the CDR3, the DNA is TGCGCCAGCAGCCAAGATTCTTGGGGGAACACTGAAGCTTTCTTT.

This chain uses TRBV7-9 with TRBJ2-7, with D perhaps matching TRBD2 (5 bases). Trimming took 5 bases from V and 3 from J, leaving 14 bases between them. The CDR3 spans 14 residues. CDR1 and CDR2 from the germline V gene are SEHNR and FQNEAQ (reference sequence). The CDR3 here is CASSPRENYYEQYF. As DNA, the CDR3 is TGTGCCAGCAGCCCCCGGGAAAATTACTACGAGCAGTACTTC.

The chain links TRBV29-1 to TRBJ2-1; 9 bases agree with TRBD2. The CDR3 length is 15 residues. Germline V lookup: CDR1 SQVTM, CDR2 ANQGSEA. V shed 6 bases, J shed 6 bases, and the junction held 12 bases outside the gene matches. The CDR3 sequence is CSVLSSSGMINEQFF. The CDR3 DNA reads TGCAGCGTCTTATCGTCTAGCGGGATGATCAATGAGCAGTTCTTC.

The rearrangement links TRBV27 to TRBJ2-7; D could derive from TRBD1 or TRBD2 (5 bases each). CDR1 is MNHEY, CDR2 SMNVEV, per germline (reference sequence). This CDR3 contains 15 residues. The V gene lost 8 bases and the J gene lost 1 base, with 18 bases spanning the gap. The CDR3 protein is CASCSAGTGSYEQYF. The CDR3 DNA reads as TGTGCCAGCTGCTCCGCCGGGACGGGGTCCTACGAGCAGTACTTC.

The chain employs TRBV28 and TRBJ2-3, with 16 bases aligning to TRBD2. This CDR3 comprises 22 residues. Losses at the gene ends were 2 bases for V and 2 bases for J; bases not matched to a gene: 16. Germline lookup yields CDR1 MDHEN and CDR2 SYDVKM. CDR3 nucleotides: TGTGCCAGCAGTTTAATGGGGAATGGGACTAGCGGGAGGGCCTCCAACACAGATACGCAGTATTTT. Translating it yields CASSLMGNGTSGRASNTDTQYF.

The chain uses TRBV7-3 and TRBJ2-3; D is perhaps TRBD2 (5 bases). The CDR3 runs to 17 residues. CDR1 is SGHTA, CDR2 FQGTGA, per germline. The V end was cut by 0 bases, the J end by 0 bases, with 13 bases between. The CDR3 sequence is CASSLTDSLLSTDTQYF. The CDR3 coding sequence is TGTGCCAGCAGCTTAACGGACTCTCTCCTTAGCACAGATACGCAGTATTTT. The whole variable domain, filled in from reference TRBV7-3 and TRBJ2-3, reads GAGVSQTPSNKVTEKGKYVELRCDPISGHTALYWYRQSLGQGPEFLIYFQGTGAADDSGLPNDRFFAVRPEGSVSTLKIQRTERGDSAVYLCASSLTDSLLSTDTQYFGPGTRLTVL.

Only one count was recorded for this clone. V usage is TRBV25-1 and J usage is TRBJ1-4; no clear D. Germline CDR1 and CDR2: MGHDK and SYGVNS. With 7 bases removed from V and 8 bases from J, the gap between germline ends came to 8 bases. The CDR3 runs to 11 residues. The CDR3 loop reads CASTGGEKLFF. For the CDR3, the DNA is TGTGCCAGCACAGGTGGGGAAAAACTGTTTTTT.

The chain employs TRBV15 and TRBJ2-7; the match to TRBD1 covers 8 bases. The CDR3 runs to 14 residues. Germline assignment: CDR1 LNHNV and CDR2 YYDKDF (reference sequence). V lost 4 bases to trimming and J lost 3 bases; unmatched junction nucleotides: 5. The CDR3 DNA is TGTGCCACCAGCATGGGACAGGCCAGCTACGAGCAGTACTTC. Amino acid sequence: CATSMGQASYEQYF.

CDR3 nucleotide sequence: TGTGCCAGCGGATCGGGAGTTGAAGCTTTCTTT. It translates to CASGSGVEAFF. The chain couples TRBV7-2 to TRBJ1-1; D not certain. Deletions cut 8 bases from V and 7 bases from J, with 11 bases between. Germline CDR1 and CDR2: SGHTA and FQGNSA. The CDR3 runs 11 residues.

J is TRBJ2-6 and V is TRBV10-3; the D is unclear. The CDR3 totals 15 residues. Trimming removed 8 bases from V and 1 base from J, with 12 bases in between. Germline CDR1 reads ENHRY; CDR2 reads SYGVKD. The CDR3 DNA reads TGTGCCATCCGGCAGGAAAAATCTGGGGCCAACGTCCTGACTTTC. Residues: CAIRQEKSGANVLTF.

The gene calls are TRBV7-2 and TRBJ2-3; D gene unclear. The CDR3 is 19 amino acids. The V end was cut by 2 bases, the J end by 2 bases, with 23 bases between. Looked up from germline, CDR1 is SGHTA and CDR2 is FQGNSA. This CDR3 is CASSLRGRIEPVLTDTQYF. The CDR3 nucleotides are TGTGCCAGCAGCTTAAGAGGAAGGATCGAGCCGGTCCTCACAGATACGCAGTATTTT.

The chain couples TRBV5-6 to TRBJ2-4; tentatively, D is TRBD2 (7 bases). CDR3 length: 16 amino acids. Germline CDR1 is SGHDT and CDR2 is YYEEEE. Trimming cost V 0 bases and J 2 bases, with 12 bases left between them. The CDR3 DNA reads TGTGCCAGCAGCTTGGTCGGGGGGCGCACCAAAAACATTCAGTACTTC. This codes for CASSLVGGRTKNIQYF. The variable domain in full, with the rest retrieved from reference TRBV5-6 and TRBJ2-4, is DAGVTQSPTHLIKTRGQQVTLRCSPKSGHDTVSWYQQALGQGPQFIFQYYEEEERQRGNFPDRFSGHQFPNYSSELNVNALLLGDSALYLCASSLVGGRTKNIQYFGAGTRLSVL.

This clone appeared a single time. For the CDR3, the DNA is TGTGCCAGCAGCCACTTAGACTCTGGAAACACCATATATTTT. Residues: CASSHLDSGNTIYF. The V and J genes are TRBV28 and TRBJ1-3, with D unresolved. Germline assignment: CDR1 MDHEN and CDR2 SYDVKM. This CDR3 region has 14 residues. V was shortened by 6 bases and J by 0 bases, with 9 bases between the two germline ends. Full variable domain (remainder filled in from reference TRBV28 and TRBJ1-3): DVKVTQSSRYLVKRTGEKVFLECVQDMDHENMFWYRQDPGLGLRLIYFSYDVKMKEKGDIPEGYSVSREKKERFSLILESASTNQTSMYLCASSHLDSGNTIYFGEGSWLTVV.

The chain uses TRBV7-9 and TRBJ1-1, with TRBD1 as a possible D gene (6 bases). Deletions cut 5 bases from V and 6 bases from J, with 19 bases between. This CDR3 is 15 amino acids long. Germline lookup yields CDR1 SEHNR and CDR2 FQNEAQ (reference sequence). The DNA for the CDR3 is TGTGCCAGCAGCCCCCGGACAGAACCTTACCCTGAAGCTTTCTTT. It is translated as CASSPRTEPYPEAFF. The full variable domain, in which reference TRBV7-9 and TRBJ1-1 provide the parts outside the CDR3, is DTGVSQNPRHKITKRGQNVTFRCDPISEHNRLYWYRQTLGQGPEFLTYFQNEAQLEKSRLLSDRFSAERPKGSFSTLEIQRTEQGDSAMYLCASSPRTEPYPEAFFGQGTRLTVV.

The chain couples TRBV12-5 to TRBJ2-7, with TRBD2 identical over 9 bases. The V gene's germline CDR1 is LGHNT and CDR2 FRNRAP. This CDR3 is built from 16 residues. V trimming: 4 bases; J trimming: 2 bases; junction bases outside the gene matches: 9. CDR3 sequence (DNA): TGTGCTAGTGGTTCGATCGGGGCTAGCGGGACCTACGAGCAGTACTTC. It codes for CASGSIGASGTYEQYF.

This clone is a singleton in its sample. The rearrangement joins TRBV9 to TRBJ1-2, with D maybe TRBD1 (5 bases). The length of the CDR3 is 10 residues. The V gene lost 4 bases and the J gene lost 13 bases, with 11 bases spanning the gap. The V gene's germline CDR1 is SGDLS and CDR2 YYNGEE. CDR3 in DNA: TGTGCCAGCAGCCCATCGAGGGGCACCTTC. Translating gives CASSPSRGTF.

The V call is TRBV27, the J call TRBJ2-1; possibly TRBD2 for D (5 bases). The CDR3 is made up of 12 amino acids. Trimming shortened V by 8 bases and J by 7 bases, and 12 bases separated the two germline ends. Germline CDR1 is MNHEY and CDR2 is SMNVEV (reference sequence). The DNA of the CDR3 is TGTGCCAGCTCTACTAGTTGGAATGAGCAGTTCTTC. It yields the protein CASSTSWNEQFF.

The chain recombines TRBV19 with TRBJ2-3; TRBD2 aligns across 11 bases. Trimming cost V 1 base and J 0 bases; bases outside gene matches: 3. Germline CDR1 is LNHDA and CDR2 is SQIVND (reference sequence). This CDR3 contains 17 residues. The CDR3 DNA is TGTGCCAGTAGTATAGCGGGACTAGCGGAGAGCACAGATACGCAGTATTTT. Its protein product is CASSIAGLAESTDTQYF.

The chain is built from TRBV27 and TRBJ2-7; D uncertain. Per the germline V gene, CDR1 is MNHEY and CDR2 is SMNVEV (reference sequence). V dropped 5 bases and J dropped 5 bases, with 13 bases sitting between them. The CDR3 extends over 13 amino acids. CDR3 loop: CASSLDGVHEQYF. The DNA for the CDR3 is TGTGCCAGCAGTCTTGATGGGGTCCACGAGCAGTACTTC.

The CDR3 sequence: CASSFRVGTYEQYF. The CDR3 bases are TGCGCCAGCAGCTTCAGGGTTGGGACCTACGAGCAGTACTTC. The rearrangement joins TRBV5-1 to TRBJ2-7; D may be TRBD1 (5 bases). The CDR3 extends over 14 amino acids. Germline assignment: CDR1 SGHRS and CDR2 YFSETQ. Trimming took off 2 bases at V and 2 bases at J, with 11 bases between the two ends.

The chain carries TRBV19 and TRBJ2-1; a weak D match, TRBD1 (8 bases). Trimming left V 7 bases short and J 3 bases short, with 16 bases between. This CDR3 is built from 15 residues. Germline V gene lookup returns CDR1 LNHDA and CDR2 SQIVND (reference sequence). The CDR3 protein is CASNRGGSVYNEQFF. In DNA, the CDR3 is TGTGCCAGTAACAGGGGGGGCTCAGTCTACAATGAGCAGTTCTTC.

The chain joins TRBV27 to TRBJ2-7, with 7 bases matching TRBD1. J gave up 4 bases and V 4 bases, and 13 bases lay outside the gene matches. Germline CDR1 reads MNHEY; CDR2 reads SMNVEV (reference sequence). The CDR3 spans 16 residues. The CDR3 protein is CASSSQGTVDLYEQYF. CDR3 in DNA: TGTGCCAGCAGTTCCCAAGGGACAGTAGATTTGTACGAGCAGTACTTC.

The chain recombines TRBV15 with TRBJ1-1; 8 nucleotides align to TRBD1. With V trimmed by 3 bases and J by 0 bases, 0 bases remained unmatched. CDR1 and CDR2 (germline): LNHNV, YYDKDF (reference sequence). The CDR3 runs to 14 residues. CDR3 nucleotide sequence: TGTGCCACCAGCAGGGGACAGGTGAACACTGAAGCTTTCTTT. As protein: CATSRGQVNTEAFF.